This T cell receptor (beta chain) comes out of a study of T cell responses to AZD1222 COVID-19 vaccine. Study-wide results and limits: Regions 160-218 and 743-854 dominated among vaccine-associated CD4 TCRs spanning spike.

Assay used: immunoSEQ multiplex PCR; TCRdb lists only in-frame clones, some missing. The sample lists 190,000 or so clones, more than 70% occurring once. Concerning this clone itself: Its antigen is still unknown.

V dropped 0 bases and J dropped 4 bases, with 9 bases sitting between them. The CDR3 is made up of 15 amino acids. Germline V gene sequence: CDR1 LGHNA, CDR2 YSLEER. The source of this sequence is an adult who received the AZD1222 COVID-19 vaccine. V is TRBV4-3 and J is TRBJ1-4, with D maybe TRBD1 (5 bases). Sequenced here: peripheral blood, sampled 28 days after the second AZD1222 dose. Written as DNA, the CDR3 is TGCGCCAGCAGCCAAGAGAGGGGATTTAATGAAAAACTGTTTTTT. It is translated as CASSQERGFNEKLFF.